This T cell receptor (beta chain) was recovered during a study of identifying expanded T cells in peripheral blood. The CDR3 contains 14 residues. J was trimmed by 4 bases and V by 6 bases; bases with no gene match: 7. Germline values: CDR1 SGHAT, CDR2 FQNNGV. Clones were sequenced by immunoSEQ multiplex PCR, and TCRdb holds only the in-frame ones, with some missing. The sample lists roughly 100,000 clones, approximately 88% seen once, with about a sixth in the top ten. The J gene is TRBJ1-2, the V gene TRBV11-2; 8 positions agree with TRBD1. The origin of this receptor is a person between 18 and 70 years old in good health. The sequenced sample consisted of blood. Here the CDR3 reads CASSNGQGGYGYTF. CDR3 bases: TGTGCCAGCAGTAACGGACAGGGAGGCTATGGCTACACCTTC.